The rows below give T cell receptor beta chains drawn from one sample of a study of cytomegalovirus exposure and HLA in healthy donors. Produced via immunoSEQ multiplex PCR; TCRdb's table is partial and in-frame only. The sample holds roughly 200,000 clones, roughly 80% seen once. The specimen sequenced was PBMCs. Receptors originate from a man aged 35 to 55 in good health and CMV-seronegative. CDR3s include the opening cysteine and the closing phenylalanine or tryptophan.

TRBV19,TRBJ2-5,CASSIVADSPKETQYF
TRBV10-3,TRBJ2-1,CAIVYGRGYNEQFF
TRBV11-3,TRBJ1-4,CASSLGGPVPKLFF
TRBV19,TRBJ2-2,CASSIARGNTGELFF
TRBV5-1,TRBJ1-2,CASSRGQGAPKDDNYGYTF
TRBV5-1,TRBJ2-5,CASRSTPGAQTQYF
TRBV9,TRBJ2-7,CASSGYGSFNEQYF
TRBV9,TRBJ2-7,CASSVGTSGSYEQYF
TRBV5-1,TRBJ1-2,CASSLDVRANYGYTF
TRBV28,TRBJ1-1,CASISGEAFF
TRBV7-9,TRBJ2-7,CASSPTSGRAYEQYF
TRBV15,TRBJ2-1,CATSRDMGEGQNEQFF
TRBV7-3,TRBJ2-5,CASSSPGLAGPETQYF
TRBV9,TRBJ2-7,CASSVDLMRGEQYF